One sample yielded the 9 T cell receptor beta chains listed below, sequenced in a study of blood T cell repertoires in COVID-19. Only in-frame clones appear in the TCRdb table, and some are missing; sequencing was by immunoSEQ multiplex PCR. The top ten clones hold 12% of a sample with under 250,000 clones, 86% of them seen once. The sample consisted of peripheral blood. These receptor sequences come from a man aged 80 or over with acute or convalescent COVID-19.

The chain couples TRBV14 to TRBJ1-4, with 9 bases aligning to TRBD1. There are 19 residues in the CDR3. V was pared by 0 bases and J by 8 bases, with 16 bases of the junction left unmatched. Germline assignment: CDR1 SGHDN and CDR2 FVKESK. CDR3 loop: CASSQDIGTGPTSGEKLFF. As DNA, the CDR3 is TGTGCCAGCAGCCAAGATATTGGGACAGGGCCAACCTCGGGGGAAAAACTGTTTTTT.

DNA of the CDR3: TGTGCCAGCTCACCATTAGGGAGTACCCGTCGAAATGAAAAACTGTTTTTT. Its protein product is CASSPLGSTRRNEKLFF. The V call is TRBV18, the J call TRBJ1-4; the D is unclear. V lost 2 bases and J lost 5, with 18 bases in between. The CDR3 spans 17 residues. In germline, CDR1 is KGHSH, CDR2 LQKENI.

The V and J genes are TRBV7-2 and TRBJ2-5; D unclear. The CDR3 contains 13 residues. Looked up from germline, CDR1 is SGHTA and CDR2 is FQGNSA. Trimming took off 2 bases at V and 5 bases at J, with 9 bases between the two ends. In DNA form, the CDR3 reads TGTGCCAGCAGCTTAATGACGGAGGAGACCCAGTACTTC. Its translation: CASSLMTEETQYF.

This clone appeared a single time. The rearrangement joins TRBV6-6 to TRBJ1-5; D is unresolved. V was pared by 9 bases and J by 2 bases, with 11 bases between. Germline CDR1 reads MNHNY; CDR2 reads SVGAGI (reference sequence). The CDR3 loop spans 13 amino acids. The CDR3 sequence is CASTSAGNQPQHF. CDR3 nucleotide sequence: TGTGCCAGTACATCGGCGGGCAATCAGCCCCAGCATTTT.

In DNA, the CDR3 is TGTGCCAGCAGTTACTCGGGGACAGATTCCTACGAGCAGTACTTC. Translating gives CASSYSGTDSYEQYF. The chain links TRBV6-5 to TRBJ2-7; TRBD1 agrees at 7 bases. This CDR3 comprises 15 residues. CDR1 and CDR2 (germline): MNHEY, SVGAGI. V lost 0 bases and J lost 1; bases outside the gene matches: 3.

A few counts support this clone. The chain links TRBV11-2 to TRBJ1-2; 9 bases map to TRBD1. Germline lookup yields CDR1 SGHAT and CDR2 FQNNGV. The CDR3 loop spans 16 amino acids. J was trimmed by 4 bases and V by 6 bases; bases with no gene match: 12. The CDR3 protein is CASSRYRDRDSYGYTF. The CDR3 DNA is TGTGCCAGCAGTCGTTACCGGGACAGGGACAGCTATGGCTACACCTTC. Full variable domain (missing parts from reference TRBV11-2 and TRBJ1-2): EAGVAQSPRYKIIEKRQSVAFWCNPISGHATLYWYQQILGQGPKLLIQFQNNGVVDDSQLPKDRFSAERLKGVDSTLKIQPAKLEDSAVYLCASSRYRDRDSYGYTFGSGTRLTVV.

CDR3 sequence: CASSYSLNSGNTIYF. CDR3 bases: TGTGCCAGCAGTTACTCTCTAAACTCTGGAAACACCATATATTTT. V usage is TRBV6-5 and J usage is TRBJ1-3; no clear D. The CDR3 has 15 amino acids. V was clipped by 0 bases and J by 0 bases, with 6 bases between them. Germline V gives CDR1 MNHEY, CDR2 SVGAGI.

For the CDR3, the DNA is TGTGCCAGCAGTTTCACTAGCGGAACATACAATGAGCAGTTCTTC. It specifies CASSFTSGTYNEQFF. The V call is TRBV28, the J call TRBJ2-1; TRBD2 agrees at 8 bases. There are 15 residues in the CDR3. Per germline, CDR1 MDHEN and CDR2 SYDVKM. Germline trimming cut 3 bases from V and 4 bases from J; bases unmatched to any gene: 5.

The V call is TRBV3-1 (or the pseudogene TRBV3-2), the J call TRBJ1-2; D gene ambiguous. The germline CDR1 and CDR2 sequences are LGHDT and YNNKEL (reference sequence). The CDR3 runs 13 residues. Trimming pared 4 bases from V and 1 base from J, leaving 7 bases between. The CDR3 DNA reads TGTGCCAGCAGCCTGCAGGATAACTATGGCTACACCTTC. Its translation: CASSLQDNYGYTF.